The table lists the clone carrying this T cell receptor (beta chain) with many counts. These data are taken from a study of early T cells in non-severe SARS-CoV-2 infection. TCRdb reprocessed the 5' RACE reads with MiXCR, giving one entry per CDR3 protein. The sample has roughly 30,000 distinct CDR3 sequences, about 4.2% seen once. Trimming at V came to 5 bases and at J to 4 bases, leaving 8 bases not matched to a gene. This CDR3 is built from 15 residues. This clonotype originated in an adult who was a healthcare worker with PCR-confirmed SARS-CoV-2 infection or an uninfected control (not recorded which). The sequenced material came from whole blood. The J gene is TRBJ2-3, the V gene TRBV12-3 or TRBV12-4; 8 nucleotides agree with TRBD2. CDR3 sequence: CASSPGTRGPDTQYF. CDR3 coding DNA: TGTGCCAGCAGTCCCGGGACTAGAGGTCCAGATACGCAGTATTTT.